This T cell receptor beta chain was retrieved from a study of cytomegalovirus exposure and HLA in healthy donors (TCRdb year 2017). About the full investigation: An earlier analysis of under 600 of the donors reported 276 Gb of sequence data and more than 90 million unique TCR beta sequences from some 180 million T cells. An early release that covered roughly 600 HLA-typed donors contained about 290 gigabases of sequencing data and approximately 85 million unique TCR sequences. The genetic ancestry cluster associated with self-reported Caucasian donors included 80% to 90% of the approximately 410 genotyped donors. The study aimed to test whether signatures of past pathogen exposure could be identified by cataloging public T cell receptors. The study used immunosequencing to profile the T cell repertoires of several hundred subjects and linked those repertoires to cytomegalovirus serostatus. In addition to the first cohort of 650 to 750 subjects, a separate validation cohort of over 90 different subjects was used. To predict cytomegalovirus infection status, the study brought together high-throughput TCR immunosequencing, statistical association of individual TCRs with disease status, and machine learning. To study patterns of TCR occurrence, a later analysis re-analyzed previously published TCR beta repertoires from just over 650 donors and added high-resolution HLA genotyping. Rather than drawing on any new phenotypic data, the later analysis identified candidate immune exposures from TCR beta sequences and the way those sequences occurred across donors. In an earlier analysis of several hundred of the donors, high-throughput TCR beta sequencing was used to judge whether each TCR beta V gene segment behaved as functional or pseudogenic. Donor age, sex, ethnicity and CMV serostatus were compiled alongside the repertoire data. In a later genetic analysis, genome-wide SNP genotypes for about 55% of the 666 donors were used, and that subset was treated as a discovery cohort. Every discovery cohort repertoire had been produced on one sequencing platform. HLA typing covered class I and class II loci at four-digit resolution. Typing coverage varied by locus: 629-630 donors for A, B, C, DRB1 and DQB1; roughly 500 for DQA1; more than 600 for DPA1; 400 to 480 for DPB1. Because of strong linkage in the cohort, roughly five DR-DQ haplotypes were treated as single units for association and clustering. Among some 400 genotyped donors of the cohort, an average of about 240,000 unique TCR beta nucleotide sequences was sequenced per donor, of which 15% to 20% were non-productive. The paper as a whole reports these results and caveats: Three of the identified cytomegalovirus-associated TCR beta chains were confirmed in vitro to be specific for cytomegalovirus antigens. The authors suggested that the approach could potentially be generalized to other disease states and immunological phenotypes. HLA typing was unavailable for some donors at each locus, so association tests used only the typed subset. Linkage disequilibrium might explain the correlated functional status among segregating V segments, but an unknown experimental factor could not be excluded. A later analysis reported that several top co-occurrence clusters appeared linked to parvovirus B19, influenza, CMV and Epstein-Barr virus. At a false discovery rate of 0.05, a later analysis linked about 16,000 TCR beta sequences to specific HLA alleles. In this cohort, only TCR beta chains were sequenced, and detectable features were limited by the absence of alpha or paired-chain data. In an earlier analysis of 500 to 650 of the donors, most TCR beta V segments appeared in productive rearrangements about 90% or about 30% of the time, broadly matching IMGT annotations. A group of highly shared sequence variants was considered likely to be a technical artifact of the sequencing pipeline. A later analysis found that most CMV-associated TCR beta chains appeared HLA-restricted, with HLA associations seemingly driven largely by CMV exposure. Compared with equally common non-associated chains, HLA-associated TCR beta chains in a later analysis were more clonally expanded and had lower generation probabilities. Assigning TCR associations to individual alleles was difficult when HLA alleles, especially DR and DQ, strongly co-occurred. In a later analysis, the rate of TCR association differed among HLA loci, with DRB1 alleles having the most associated TCRs and HLA-C alleles having the fewest. The presence/absence analyses assumed that sequencing depth was roughly uniform across donors, and that assumption may not be true. V-gene and J-gene trimming of TCR beta chains was associated with a missense DCLRE1C variant in a later genetic analysis, and the association was replicated in an independent cohort. Across donors, most TCR sequences were observed very rarely, whereas some public TCRs were present in many individuals. A further reported finding was that TCR beta sequences accurately predicted the HLA-A and HLA-B alleles for most subjects in the first cohort. The study gave a list of 150 to 200 TCR beta chains associated with cytomegalovirus. Compared with the 666-donor mean, donors in an Asian-associated ancestry cluster had fewer N-insertions in productive TCRs, according to a later genetic analysis. The classifier was reported to diagnose cytomegalovirus status with high specificity and sensitivity in both the original cohort and the validation cohort. Because counts were too low, fewer than 20 rarely observed V segments, including chromosome 9 orphons, were excluded from the earlier analysis of several hundred of the donors. Immune exposure information for the cohort was limited to CMV serostatus.

The cohort was made up of 666 healthy bone marrow donors. Cohort members were all nominally healthy when sampled, although unrecorded immune exposures were likely present. The donor was CMV seropositive and was included in the group of 300 or so seropositive cohort members. A peripheral blood sample was collected from each donor, and TCR beta sequencing was performed on peripheral blood mononuclear cells. The Qiagen DNeasy Blood Extraction Kit was used to extract genomic DNA from the blood cell samples. Points on this clone: The antigen it recognizes is unknown.

The library relied on the immunoSEQ multiplex PCR assay. The multiplex PCR relied on a mix of 60 forward primers for TCR Vbeta segments and 13 reverse primers for TCR Jbeta segments. A multiplex PCR assay on genomic DNA amplified the CDR3 region of rearranged TCR beta genes. Amplified TCR beta libraries were sequenced as 87-base-pair reads on the Illumina HiSeq System. For the original study's pipeline: In a later analysis, tens of millions of unique TCR beta chains were counted across the approximately 670 repertoires, and approximately 11 million of these chains were shared by at least two donors. To remove PCR and sequencing errors, raw reads were error-corrected and collapsed into unique sequences using a nearest-neighbor algorithm that merged closely related sequences. V, D and J gene segments were assigned by aligning CDR3 sequences to IMGT reference sequences. For a sequence to be retained, a match of at least six nucleotides was required to both a V gene segment and a J gene segment. Rearrangements were classified as productive when the CDR3 lacked stop codons and remained in frame with V and J, and all other rearrangements were classified as non-productive. Following IMGT convention, CDR3 was defined as the stretch from the second conserved V-encoded cysteine up to the conserved J-encoded phenylalanine. The earlier analysis of around 640 of the donors excluded sequences that lacked an unambiguous match to a single V gene segment. An earlier analysis of approximately 590 of the donors classified V segments as functional when productive rearrangements were above 56.7% and as segregating when the standard deviation between donors was above 5%. To diagnose cytomegalovirus status from the catalog of TCR beta chain sequences, a statistical classification framework was built. V and J gene assignment, in a later analysis, came from comparing TCR nucleotide sequences with IMGT/GENE-DB human TR gene sequences. In a later analysis, CDR3 sequences and most-parsimonious VDJ recombination scenarios were assigned using the TCRdist pipeline. In a later analysis, each TCR beta chain was defined by its CDR3 amino acid sequence together with its V-gene family, and reads without a unique V-gene family were excluded. To address suspected cross-contamination and a sequencing artifact, a later analysis removed approximately 590 highly shared, low-generation-probability nucleotide sequences. A later analysis calculated a clonal expansion index for each public chain from normalized within-repertoire ranks of inferred template counts. Generation probabilities in a later analysis came from a VDJ recombination model fitted to out-of-frame rearrangements, and those results were checked against IGoR. Hypergeometric tests were used in a later analysis to score TCR-TCR, TCR-HLA and TCR-CMV co-occurrence, with a repertoire-size bias correction applied to the TCR pairs. False discovery rates were estimated in a later analysis by permuting HLA or CMV assignments 20 times. In a later analysis, co-occurring TCRs were grouped using DBSCAN, and TCRdist sequence similarity was added for clustering within HLA-allele-positive subsets. For co-occurrence clustering, repertoires with fewer than 30,000 or more than 120,000 public chains were excluded, along with 5 or 6 repertoires with anomalous nucleotide sharing. The clones in this table, taken by TCRdb from immuneACCESS, are in-frame only. Not every clone is retained; where verified, under half of the shortfall comes from an unresolved V gene, and the cause of the rest is unknown. The DNA was the basis for D and trimming; V, J and clone size are from that table. The table of this sample itemizes under 200,000 clones. Around 0.79% of the sample belongs to the ten largest clones.

Sequenced material: PBMCs. This clonotype was obtained from a woman younger than 30 in good health and CMV-seropositive.

In nucleotides, the sequence is TGTGCCAGCAGCTTGGACGGGGCGGGGGGCTACACCTTC. Translated, this gives CASSLDGAGGYTF. In this chain, TRBV5-4 is recombined with TRBJ1-2; the D gene is possibly TRBD1, with 5 bases matching. V is reduced by 0 bases and J by 8 bases, leaving a spacing of 11 bases between them. CDR1 and CDR2 were assigned from the germline V gene (reference sequence) as SGHNT and YYREEE. The CDR3, cysteine through phenylalanine, is 13 amino acids long. The DNA shown is the 39-base CDR3, in frame from base 1.